These 16 T cell receptor beta chains share one sample of origin, sequenced in a study of shared clonotypes between healthy human individuals (dated by TCRdb to about 2020). The library was obtained by the immunoSEQ multiplex PCR assay. TCRdb took this table from immuneACCESS and kept in-frame rearrangements with V and J called. Such tables lack part of the clones; where checked against another copy, unresolved V genes explain under half of the gap, and the rest is unexplained. Recorded for this sample are over a million clones; 75% to 80% of them occurred a single time. The ten largest clones take up approximately 0.56% of the sample. Sequences were obtained from memory CD4+ T cells from PBMCs. Reading the label with the study, this specimen's cell subset or site is: CD45RA-negative fraction. These receptor sequences come from a man younger than 35 in good health. Some clones in this sample may be carry-over from other donors' samples.

This chain joins TRBV7-9 and TRBJ2-3, with 9 bases lining up with TRBD2. CDR1 is SEHNR and CDR2 is FQNEAQ in the germline V gene (reference sequence). V trimming: 4 bases; J trimming: 5 bases; junction bases outside the gene matches: 7. The CDR3 has 15 amino acids. CDR3 region: CASSSGLALVDTQYF. The CDR3 DNA follows: TGTGCCAGCAGCTCCGGACTAGCGTTGGTAGATACGCAGTATTTT.

The chain couples TRBV6-1 to TRBJ1-2; D remains unclear. Germline V gene sequence: CDR1 MNHNS, CDR2 SASEGT. Trimming shortened V by 6 bases and J by 2 bases, and 13 bases separated the two germline ends. The CDR3 runs to 14 residues. CDR3 residues: CASRRDAVNYGYTF. CDR3 DNA sequence: TGTGCCAGCAGGCGAGACGCCGTGAACTATGGCTACACCTTC.

A few counts support this clone. Other nucleotide sequences from this sample produce the same CDR3. The J gene is TRBJ1-5, the V gene TRBV30; D is unresolved. Trimming took off 1 base at V and 7 bases at J, with 11 bases between the two ends. This CDR3 is 13 amino acids long. Germline lookup yields CDR1 GTSNPN and CDR2 SVGIG (reference sequence). The CDR3 loop is CAWSEGGGQPQHF. The DNA for the CDR3 is TGTGCCTGGAGTGAGGGAGGAGGACAGCCCCAGCATTTT.

The J gene is TRBJ1-2, the V gene TRBV5-6; D is unclear. Trimming pared 1 base from V and 0 bases from J, leaving 7 bases between. This CDR3 is 14 amino acids long. The germline CDR1 and CDR2 sequences are SGHDT and YYEEEE. The CDR3 bases are TGTGCCAGCAGCTTGCTAGGACCTAACTATGGCTACACCTTC. Residues: CASSLLGPNYGYTF.

A few counts support this clone. This chain uses TRBV7-2 with TRBJ2-3; possible D gene TRBD2, 6 bases. CDR3 length equals 13 residues. Germline CDR1 SGHTA, CDR2 FQGNSA. V shed 5 bases and J shed 11 bases, with 17 bases lying between them. The CDR3 coding sequence is TGTGCCAGCAGCCCACCACCCTACGGGAGGCAGTATTTT. Translated: CASSPPPYGRQYF.

As for this clone: The sample contains more than one DNA sequence encoding this CDR3. The chain has TRBV4-1 and TRBJ1-3; D remains unclear. The CDR3 totals 16 residues. Between the trimmed V and J ends, which lost 0 bases and 0 bases, there was a span of 9 bases. CDR1 and CDR2 from the germline V gene are MGHRA and YSYEKL. Here the CDR3 reads CASSQDPALSGNTIYF. For the CDR3, the DNA is TGCGCCAGCAGCCAAGATCCGGCCCTCTCTGGAAACACCATATATTTT.

The chain couples TRBV11-2 to TRBJ1-4; no clear D gene. Germline CDR1 is SGHAT and CDR2 is FQNNGV. This CDR3 has 17 amino acids. Trimming left V 1 base short and J 0 bases short, with 12 bases between. CDR3 sequence reads: CASSLGGGVSTNEKLFF. In nucleotides, the CDR3 is TGTGCCAGCAGCTTAGGGGGTGGGGTCTCAACTAATGAAAAACTGTTTTTT. Looking up the rest from reference TRBV11-2 and TRBJ1-4 gives the full variable domain: EAGVAQSPRYKIIEKRQSVAFWCNPISGHATLYWYQQILGQGPKLLIQFQNNGVVDDSQLPKDRFSAERLKGVDSTLKIQPAKLEDSAVYLCASSLGGGVSTNEKLFFGSGTQLSVL.

The rearrangement joins TRBV10-3 to TRBJ2-7; 7 positions agree with TRBD2. The CDR3 runs 13 residues. CDR1 is ENHRY, CDR2 SYGVKD, per germline. Trimming cost V 6 bases and J 7 bases; bases outside gene matches: 9. CDR3 sequence (DNA): TGTGCCATCAGGGGGGGGTGGCTGAGAGAGCAGTACTTC. It is translated as CAIRGGWLREQYF.

The chain has TRBV7-3 and TRBJ2-3; TRBD2 might be the D (5 bases). Germline loops: CDR1 SGHTA, CDR2 FQGTGA. The V gene lost 5 bases and the J gene lost 2 bases, with 17 bases spanning the gap. The CDR3 length is 16 residues. The CDR3 reads CASSPGLSHFTDTQYF. CDR3 in DNA: TGTGCCAGCAGCCCCGGACTGTCCCATTTCACAGATACGCAGTATTTT.

On this clone itself: A far more abundant clone sits one base away, making this likely a read error. This chain connects TRBV6-1 to TRBJ1-2; D uncertain. The V and J ends lost 8 bases and 3 bases respectively, with 10 bases between them. There are 12 residues in the CDR3. The V gene's germline CDR1 is MNHNS and CDR2 SASEGT. CDR3 DNA: TGTGCCAGCCGCGAGACACACTATGGCTACACCTTC. This gives the protein CASRETHYGYTF.

With respect to this clone: Possible read error: a much larger clone is one base away. The rearrangement joins TRBV7-2 to TRBJ2-7; 7 nucleotides align to TRBD1. The trim removed 2 bases at V and 1 base at J, leaving 2 bases unmatched. There are 14 residues in the CDR3. From germline, CDR1 is SGHTA and CDR2 FQGNSA. The CDR3 sequence is CASSLTGQSYEQYF. In DNA form, the CDR3 reads TGTGCCAGCAGCTTAACGGGACAGTCCTACGAGCAGTACTTC.

The rearrangement links TRBV4-2 to TRBJ1-2; D is ambiguous. CDR3 length equals 21 residues. The germline gives CDR1 LGHNA, CDR2 YNFKEQ. Trimming removed 0 bases at V and 0 bases at J, with 26 bases between. The CDR3 nucleotides read TGTGCCAGCAGCCAAGATATCAAACTGGTATGGTCAGGAGATTCTAACTATGGCTACACCTTC. Amino acid sequence: CASSQDIKLVWSGDSNYGYTF.

The chain carries TRBV30 and TRBJ1-1, with TRBD1 matching 7 bases. Germline lookup yields CDR1 GTSNPN and CDR2 SVGIG (reference sequence). The trim removed 4 bases at V and 4 bases at J, leaving 6 bases unmatched. The length of the CDR3 is 13 residues. For the CDR3, the DNA is TGTGCCTGGACGCGGGACAGACTCACTGAAGCTTTCTTT. Encoded protein: CAWTRDRLTEAFF. The full variable domain, with the rest looked up from reference TRBV30 and TRBJ1-1, is SQTIHQWPATLVQPVGSPLSLECTVEGTSNPNLYWYRQAAGRGLQLLFYSVGIGQISSEVPQNLSASRPQDRQFILSSKKLLLSDSGFYLCAWTRDRLTEAFFGQGTRLTVV.

The chain has TRBV21-1 and TRBJ2-7; TRBD1 is taken as the D call from the table, unchecked against the DNA. TRBV21-1 is reported as a pseudogene. The CDR3 has 17 residues. In DNA form, the CDR3 reads TGTGCCAGCAGCAAGGGGGACAGGGAGGTTGAACCCTACGAGCAGTACTTC. It encodes CASSKGDREVEPYEQYF.

The V gene is TRBV5-1, the J gene TRBJ1-1; 8 bases fit TRBD1. The trim removed 4 bases at V and 6 bases at J, leaving 8 bases unmatched. The V gene's germline CDR1 is SGHRS and CDR2 YFSETQ. This CDR3 contains 14 residues. CDR3 DNA: TGCGCCAGCAGCACCTACAGGGGGGGCTCTGAAGCTTTCTTT. This encodes CASSTYRGGSEAFF.

Note on this clone: The identical CDR3 is also encoded by other nucleotide sequences in the sample. The V gene is TRBV5-1, the J gene TRBJ2-5; a possible D gene is TRBD1 (5 bases). The CDR3 sequence is 14 residues long. The germline V and J ends were trimmed by 4 bases and 0 bases, with 10 bases remaining between them. Germline assignment: CDR1 SGHRS and CDR2 YFSETQ. For the CDR3, the DNA is TGCGCCAGCAGCCGTACAGGCGACCAAGAGACCCAGTACTTC. Its protein product is CASSRTGDQETQYF. Full variable domain (missing parts from reference TRBV5-1 and TRBJ2-5): KAGVTQTPRYLIKTRGQQVTLSCSPISGHRSVSWYQQTPGQGLQFLFEYFSETQRNKGNFPGRFSGRQFSNSRSEMNVSTLELGDSALYLCASSRTGDQETQYFGPGTRLLVL.